The source of this TCR beta chain is a study of cytotoxic CD8 clonotypes in ibrutinib-treated CLL. Regarding the study as a whole: Public clonotypes proved infrequent, and on treatment they shrank or remained steady. Circulating CD8+ T-cell counts were tracked by baseline clonality, which exceeded that of age-matched healthy donors.

Germline V gene sequence: CDR1 KGHSH, CDR2 LQKENI. The CDR3 contains 13 residues. V trimming: 4 bases; J trimming: 11 bases; junction bases outside the gene matches: 7. This clone has a handful of counts. Its matching antigen is unknown. Here immunoSEQ multiplex PCR was the method, and the copy in TCRdb shows in-frame clones only, minus some. The data show under 200,000 clones, with 81% seen just once and roughly 2% held by the top ten. J is TRBJ1-4 and V is TRBV18; 7 bases agree with TRBD1. This material consisted of PBMCs, taken after 12 months of ibrutinib treatment. The receptor's source is a human donor with chronic lymphocytic leukemia. The CDR3 DNA reads as TGTGCCAGCTCACAGGGGGCCAGGGAGAAACTGTTTTTT. This codes for CASSQGAREKLFF. The complete variable domain, with remaining parts taken from reference TRBV18 and TRBJ1-4, reads NAGVMQNPRHLVRRRGQEARLRCSPMKGHSHVYWYRQLPEEGLKFMVYLQKENIIDESGMPKERFSAEFPKEGPSILRIQQVVRGDSAAYFCASSQGAREKLFFGSGTQLSVL.